This T cell receptor beta chain derives from a study of blood T cells in healthy people across ages. A J-beta primer mix and a sample-barcoded 5' primer were used in a second PCR of about 6 to 12 cycles. TCRdb independently ran MiXCR on the 5' RACE reads; one entry per CDR3 protein. This table has approximately 690,000 distinct CDR3 sequences, approximately 50% appearing once. The CDR3 consists of 13 residues. Trimming left V 5 bases short and J 5 bases short, with 10 bases between. CDR1 and CDR2 (germline): MNHEY, SMNVEV (reference sequence). Sequencing was performed on blood. The sequence derives from a man aged 60-69 years in good health. The chain combines TRBV27 with TRBJ2-4; no clear D. The CDR3 DNA is TGTGCCAGCAGTGTAAGATCGGAAAACATTCAGTACTTC. This sequence encodes CASSVRSENIQYF.